The 19 T cell receptor beta chains below all came from one sample that was sequenced in a study of T cell responses to AZD1222 COVID-19 vaccine. TCRdb keeps only in-frame clones here, not all; method: immunoSEQ multiplex PCR. The table records 110,000 to 150,000 clones, over 75% of them present only once. The starting material was peripheral blood, obtained on day 0 of AZD1222 vaccination. The receptor set was obtained from an adult in good health.

V and J are TRBV2 and TRBJ1-5, with D perhaps TRBD1 (6 bases). The germline V gene has CDR1 SNHLY and CDR2 FYNNEI. The CDR3 is made up of 14 amino acids. Trimming removed 8 bases from V and 3 bases from J, with 14 bases in between. The CDR3 spells CASLQGPLNQPQHF. DNA for the CDR3: TGTGCCAGCTTACAGGGCCCGCTCAATCAGCCCCAGCATTTT.

This chain connects TRBV5-1 to TRBJ1-1; D is unresolved. The CDR3 length is 14 residues. V dropped 6 bases and J dropped 1 base, with 13 bases sitting between them. CDR1 is SGHRS and CDR2 is YFSETQ in the germline V gene. The CDR3 region is CASNPSTPNTEAFF. The CDR3 DNA reads TGCGCCAGCAACCCAAGTACACCGAACACTGAAGCTTTCTTT.

The V gene is TRBV19, the J gene TRBJ1-3, with D perhaps TRBD1 (5 bases). V lost 6 bases and J lost 4, with 10 bases in between. In germline, CDR1 is LNHDA, CDR2 SQIVND (reference sequence). This CDR3 contains 13 residues. The CDR3 is CASSVRVGNTIYF. The CDR3 nucleotides read TGTGCCAGTAGCGTCAGGGTGGGAAACACCATATATTTT.

V gene TRBV5-1 combines with J gene TRBJ1-1; D remains ambiguous. The CDR3 runs 14 residues. Deletions cut 3 bases from V and 1 base from J, with 10 bases between. Looked up from germline, CDR1 is SGHRS and CDR2 is YFSETQ. In nucleotides, the CDR3 is TGCGCCAGCAGCTCCGCGGGTGGGAACACTGAAGCTTTCTTT. Translation gives CASSSAGGNTEAFF.

The chain joins TRBV19 to TRBJ2-5; D gene ambiguous. The V end was cut by 6 bases, the J end by 5 bases, with 13 bases between. The germline V gene has CDR1 LNHDA and CDR2 SQIVND (reference sequence). There are 13 residues in the CDR3. The CDR3, as DNA: TGTGCCAGTAGCCGGGTAGAAGGGGAGACCCAGTACTTC. Translated: CASSRVEGETQYF.

The chain couples TRBV2 to TRBJ1-1; D is perhaps TRBD1 (5 bases). The CDR3 runs to 16 residues. The germline V gene has CDR1 SNHLY and CDR2 FYNNEI. The V end lost 2 bases, the J end lost 0 bases, and 13 bases lay between the germline ends. CDR3 DNA sequence: TGTGCCAGCAGTGAACAAACAGGCCGCATGAACACTGAAGCTTTCTTT. Its protein is CASSEQTGRMNTEAFF. The entire variable domain, with the rest obtained from reference TRBV2 and TRBJ1-1, is as follows: EPEVTQTPSHQVTQMGQEVILRCVPISNHLYFYWYRQILGQKVEFLVSFYNNEISEKSEIFDDQFSVERPDGSNFTLKIRSTKLEDSAMYFCASSEQTGRMNTEAFFGQGTRLTVV.

V usage is TRBV2 and J usage is TRBJ1-5; no firm D call. The V end lost 6 bases, the J end lost 0 bases, and 12 bases lay between the germline ends. The CDR3 consists of 15 residues. CDR1 SNHLY and CDR2 FYNNEI come from the germline V gene. In DNA form, the CDR3 reads TGTGCCAGCAGAATCACAGAATATAGCAATCAGCCCCAGCATTTT. As protein: CASRITEYSNQPQHF.

In DNA form, the CDR3 reads TGTGCCAGCAGCTTAGCTGGGGACAGTAACTATGGCTACACCTTC. It encodes CASSLAGDSNYGYTF. V usage is TRBV11-2 and J usage is TRBJ1-2, with TRBD1 identical over 7 bases. The CDR3 is made up of 15 amino acids. Germline-derived CDR1 and CDR2 are SGHAT and FQNNGV. J lost 1 base, V lost 1 base, and 3 bases had no gene match.

This chain links TRBV7-2 with TRBJ2-7, with D possibly being TRBD2 (6 bases). The germline V and J ends were trimmed by 0 bases and 2 bases, with 8 bases remaining between them. CDR1 is SGHTA and CDR2 is FQGNSA in the germline V gene. This CDR3 is 14 amino acids long. The CDR3 sequence is CASSLASGTYEQYF. The CDR3 region has the DNA TGTGCCAGCAGCTTAGCTAGCGGTACCTACGAGCAGTACTTC.

This rearrangement joins TRBV30 to TRBJ1-3, with D possibly matching TRBD1 (5 bases). This CDR3 has 14 residues. V was pared by 1 base and J by 9 bases, with 16 bases between. Germline loops: CDR1 GTSNPN, CDR2 SVGIG (reference sequence). Written as DNA, the CDR3 is TGTGCCTGGAGTGACAAAGGGGAATGGAGCACCATATATTTT. Its protein product is CAWSDKGEWSTIYF.

The rearrangement links TRBV11-2 to TRBJ2-7; 10 nucleotides match TRBD2. The CDR3 runs 16 residues. V shed 2 bases, J shed 2 bases, and the junction held 6 bases outside the gene matches. The germline CDR1 and CDR2 sequences are SGHAT and FQNNGV. CDR3 sequence (DNA): TGTGCCAGCAGCTTACCGGTCGGGACTAGCGCCTACGAGCAGTACTTC. Encoded protein: CASSLPVGTSAYEQYF.

The chain carries TRBV7-9 and TRBJ1-1; D gene ambiguous. Germline assignment: CDR1 SEHNR and CDR2 FQNEAQ (reference sequence). The CDR3 is 10 amino acids. Between the trimmed V and J ends, which lost 5 bases and 7 bases, there was a span of 5 bases. CDR3 bases: TGTGCCAGCAGCAGAAGTGAAGCTTTCTTT. Residues: CASSRSEAFF. Full variable domain (outside the CDR3, taken from reference TRBV7-9 and TRBJ1-1): DTGVSQNPRHKITKRGQNVTFRCDPISEHNRLYWYRQTLGQGPEFLTYFQNEAQLEKSRLLSDRFSAERPKGSFSTLEIQRTEQGDSAMYLCASSRSEAFFGQGTRLTVV.

The chain carries TRBV4-2 and TRBJ1-2; D not resolved. V gave up 0 bases and J gave up 4 bases, with 9 bases separating them. The length of the CDR3 is 14 residues. CDR1 and CDR2 (germline): LGHNA, YNFKEQ. CDR3 in DNA: TGTGCCAGCAGCCAAGAACCGGGAGCCTATGGCTACACCTTC. This sequence encodes CASSQEPGAYGYTF.

This clone turned up a few times. This chain uses TRBV27 with TRBJ1-5; D may be TRBD1 (5 bases). Trimming took 5 bases from V and 6 from J, leaving 14 bases between them. The CDR3 covers 14 residues. Per germline, CDR1 MNHEY and CDR2 SMNVEV (reference sequence). CDR3 loop: CASSPEGARQPQHF. The CDR3 DNA follows: TGTGCCAGCAGTCCCGAAGGGGCTCGTCAGCCCCAGCATTTT.

The V gene is TRBV10-3, the J gene TRBJ1-5, with D maybe TRBD1 (5 bases). CDR1 is ENHRY, CDR2 SYGVKD, per germline. CDR3 size: 13 residues. V was shortened by 3 bases and J by 6 bases, with 9 bases between the two germline ends. CDR3: CAISDRGSQPQHF. CDR3 nucleotide sequence: TGTGCCATCAGTGATAGGGGCAGTCAGCCCCAGCATTTT.

This sequence joins TRBV19 and TRBJ2-1; TRBD1 is a possible D gene (5 bases). Trimming left V 4 bases short and J 1 base short, with 20 bases between. The CDR3 covers 18 residues. The germline CDR1 and CDR2 sequences are LNHDA and SQIVND (reference sequence). The CDR3 is CASSKGIGLAASYNEQFF. The CDR3 nucleotides are TGTGCCAGTAGTAAGGGGATAGGTTTGGCGGCGTCCTACAATGAGCAGTTCTTC. Based on the CDR3 plus reference TRBV19 and TRBJ2-1, the full variable domain is DGGITQSPKYLFRKEGQNVTLSCEQNLNHDAMYWYRQDPGQGLRLIYYSQIVNDFQKGDIAEGYSVSREKKESFPLTVTSAQKNPTAFYLCASSKGIGLAASYNEQFFGPGTRLTVL.

V usage is TRBV6-5 and J usage is TRBJ1-3, with D possibly being TRBD1 (5 bases). CDR3 length: 15 residues. V was cut by 0 bases and J by 0 bases, with 6 bases left in between. Germline V gives CDR1 MNHEY, CDR2 SVGAGI. The CDR3 bases are TGTGCCAGCAGTTACTCTAGGGGCTCTGGAAACACCATATATTTT. The encoded protein is CASSYSRGSGNTIYF.

The chain couples TRBV7-3 to TRBJ1-2; 9 bases align to TRBD1. The CDR3 has 14 residues. Trimming cost V 5 bases and J 6 bases; bases outside gene matches: 7. CDR1 SGHTA and CDR2 FQGTGA come from the germline V gene. The CDR3 reads CASSPGTGSNGYTF. The CDR3 region has the DNA TGTGCCAGCAGCCCCGGGACAGGGTCTAATGGCTACACCTTC.

The genes are TRBV5-1 and TRBJ2-2, with TRBD1 matching over 8 bases. This CDR3 is built from 17 residues. Germline V gives CDR1 SGHRS, CDR2 YFSETQ. The ends lost 0 bases at V and 3 bases at J; junction bases unmatched: 7. CDR3 nucleotide sequence: TGCGCCAGCAGCTTGGCAGAGGGACAGGATCACACCGGGGAGCTGTTTTTT. Translation gives CASSLAEGQDHTGELFF.